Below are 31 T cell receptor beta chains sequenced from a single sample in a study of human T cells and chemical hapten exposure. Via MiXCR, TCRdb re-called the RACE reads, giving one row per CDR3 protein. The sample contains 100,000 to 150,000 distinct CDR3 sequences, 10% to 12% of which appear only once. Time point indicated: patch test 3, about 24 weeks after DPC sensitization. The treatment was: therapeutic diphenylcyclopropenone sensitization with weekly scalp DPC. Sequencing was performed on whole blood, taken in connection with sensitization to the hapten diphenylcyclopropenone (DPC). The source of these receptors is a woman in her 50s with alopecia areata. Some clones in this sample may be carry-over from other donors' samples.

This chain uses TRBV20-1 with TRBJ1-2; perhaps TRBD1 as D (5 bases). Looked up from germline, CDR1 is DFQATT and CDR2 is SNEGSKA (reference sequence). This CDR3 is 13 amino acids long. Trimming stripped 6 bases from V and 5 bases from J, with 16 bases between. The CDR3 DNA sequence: TGCAGTGCGTCGGCCGGGGCTGGATATGGCTACACCTTC. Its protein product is CSASAGAGYGYTF.

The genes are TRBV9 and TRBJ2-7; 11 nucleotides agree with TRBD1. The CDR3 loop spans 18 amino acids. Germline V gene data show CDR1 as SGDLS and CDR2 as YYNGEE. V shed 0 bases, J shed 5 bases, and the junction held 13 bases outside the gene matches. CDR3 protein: CASSVARWTGGAPDEQYF. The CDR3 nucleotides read TGTGCCAGCAGCGTAGCCCGGTGGACAGGGGGCGCCCCCGACGAGCAGTACTTC.

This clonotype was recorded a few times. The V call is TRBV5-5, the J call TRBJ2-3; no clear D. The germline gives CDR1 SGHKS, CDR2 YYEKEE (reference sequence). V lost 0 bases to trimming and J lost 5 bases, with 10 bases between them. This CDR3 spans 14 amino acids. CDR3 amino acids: CASSLGSYRDTQYF. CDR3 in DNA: TGTGCCAGCAGCTTGGGTTCCTACCGAGATACGCAGTATTTT.

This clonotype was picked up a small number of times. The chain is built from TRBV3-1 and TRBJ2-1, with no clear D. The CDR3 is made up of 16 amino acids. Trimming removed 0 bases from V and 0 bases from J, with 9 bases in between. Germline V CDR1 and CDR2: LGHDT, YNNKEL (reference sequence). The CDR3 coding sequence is TGTGCCAGCAGCCAAGAGCCCCCTAGCTCCTACAATGAGCAGTTCTTC. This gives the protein CASSQEPPSSYNEQFF.

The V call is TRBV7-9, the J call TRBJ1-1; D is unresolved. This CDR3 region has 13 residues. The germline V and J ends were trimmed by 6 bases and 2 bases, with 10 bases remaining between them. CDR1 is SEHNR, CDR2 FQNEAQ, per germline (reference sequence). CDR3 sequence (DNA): TGTGCCAGCAGTCCTTATCCCAACACTGAAGCTTTCTTT. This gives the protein CASSPYPNTEAFF.

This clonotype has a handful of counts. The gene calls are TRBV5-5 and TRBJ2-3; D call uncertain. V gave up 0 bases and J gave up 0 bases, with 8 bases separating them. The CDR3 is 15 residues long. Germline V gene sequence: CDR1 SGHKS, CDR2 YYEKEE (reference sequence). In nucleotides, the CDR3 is TGTGCCAGCAGCTTGGGCGGTATTAGCACAGATACGCAGTATTTT. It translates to CASSLGGISTDTQYF. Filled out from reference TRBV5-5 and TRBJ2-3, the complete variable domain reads DAGVTQSPTHLIKTRGQQVTLRCSPISGHKSVSWYQQVLGQGPQFIFQYYEKEERGRGNFPDRFSARQFPNYSSELNVNALLLGDSALYLCASSLGGISTDTQYFGPGTRLTVL.

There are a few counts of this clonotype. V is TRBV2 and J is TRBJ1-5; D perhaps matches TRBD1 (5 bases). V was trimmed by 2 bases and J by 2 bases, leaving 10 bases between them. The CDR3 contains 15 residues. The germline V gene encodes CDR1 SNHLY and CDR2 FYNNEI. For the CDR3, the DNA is TGTGCCAGCAGTGAATGGGGGGTAGGCAATCAGCCCCAGCATTTT. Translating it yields CASSEWGVGNQPQHF.

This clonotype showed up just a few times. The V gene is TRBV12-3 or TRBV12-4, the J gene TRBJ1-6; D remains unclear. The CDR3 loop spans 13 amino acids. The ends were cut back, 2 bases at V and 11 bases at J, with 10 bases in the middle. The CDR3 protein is CASSLKFPTPLHF. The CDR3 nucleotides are TGTGCCAGCAGTTTAAAATTCCCAACACCCCTCCACTTT.

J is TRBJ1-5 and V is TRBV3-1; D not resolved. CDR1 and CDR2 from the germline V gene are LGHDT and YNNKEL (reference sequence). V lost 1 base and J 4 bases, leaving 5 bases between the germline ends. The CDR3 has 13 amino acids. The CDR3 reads CASSQGRNQPQHF. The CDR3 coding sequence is TGTGCCAGCAGCCAAGGAAGGAATCAGCCCCAGCATTTT.

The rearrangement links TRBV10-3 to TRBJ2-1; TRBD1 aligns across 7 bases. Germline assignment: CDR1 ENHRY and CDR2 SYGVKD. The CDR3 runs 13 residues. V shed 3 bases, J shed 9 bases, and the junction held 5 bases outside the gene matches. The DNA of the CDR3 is TGTGCCATCAGTGACGGGACAGAGGCTGAGCAGTTCTTC. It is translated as CAISDGTEAEQFF.

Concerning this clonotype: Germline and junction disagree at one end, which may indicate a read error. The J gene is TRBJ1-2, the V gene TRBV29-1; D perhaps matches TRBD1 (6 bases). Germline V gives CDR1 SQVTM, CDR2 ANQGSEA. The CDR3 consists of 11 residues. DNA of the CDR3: TGCAGCGGTGAACAGGGCTATGGCTACACCTTC. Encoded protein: CSGEQGYGYTF.

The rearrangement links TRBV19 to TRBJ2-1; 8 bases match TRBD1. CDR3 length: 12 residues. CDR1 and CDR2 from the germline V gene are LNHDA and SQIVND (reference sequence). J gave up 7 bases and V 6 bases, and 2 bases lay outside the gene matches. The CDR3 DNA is TGTGCCAGTAGGACAGGGGTAAATGAGCAGTTCTTC. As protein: CASRTGVNEQFF.

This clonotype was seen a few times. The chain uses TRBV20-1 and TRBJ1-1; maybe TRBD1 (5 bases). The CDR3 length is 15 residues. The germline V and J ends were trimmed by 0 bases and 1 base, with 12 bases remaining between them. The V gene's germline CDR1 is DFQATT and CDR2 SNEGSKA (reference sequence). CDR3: CSARDPGTRNTEAFF. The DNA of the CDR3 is TGCAGTGCTAGAGACCCAGGGACTAGGAACACTGAAGCTTTCTTT.

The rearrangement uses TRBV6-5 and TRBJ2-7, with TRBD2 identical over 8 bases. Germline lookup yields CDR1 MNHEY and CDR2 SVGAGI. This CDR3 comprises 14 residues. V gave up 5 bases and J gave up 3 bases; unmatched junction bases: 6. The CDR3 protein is CASSPGLGDYEQYF. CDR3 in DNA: TGTGCCAGCAGTCCGGGACTAGGTGACTACGAGCAGTACTTC.

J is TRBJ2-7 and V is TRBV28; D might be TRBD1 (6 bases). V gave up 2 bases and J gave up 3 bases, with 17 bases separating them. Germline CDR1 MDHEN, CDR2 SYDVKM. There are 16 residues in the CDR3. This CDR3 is CASSLGPTGGNYEQYF. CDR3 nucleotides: TGTGCCAGCAGTTTAGGGCCCACTGGGGGCAACTACGAGCAGTACTTC.

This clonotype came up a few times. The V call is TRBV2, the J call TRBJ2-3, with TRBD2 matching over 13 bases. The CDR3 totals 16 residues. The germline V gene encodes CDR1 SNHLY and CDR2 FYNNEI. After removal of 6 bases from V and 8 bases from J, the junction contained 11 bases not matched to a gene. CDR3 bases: TGTGCCAGCAGACCTACTAGCGGGGGGGTTGGTGGTACGCAGTATTTT. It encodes CASRPTSGGVGGTQYF.

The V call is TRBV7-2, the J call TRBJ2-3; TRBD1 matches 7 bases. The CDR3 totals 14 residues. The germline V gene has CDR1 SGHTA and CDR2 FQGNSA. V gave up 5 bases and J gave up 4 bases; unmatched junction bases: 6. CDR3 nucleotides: TGTGCCAGCAGCCCTGGGACAGCCTCAGATACGCAGTATTTT. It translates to CASSPGTASDTQYF.

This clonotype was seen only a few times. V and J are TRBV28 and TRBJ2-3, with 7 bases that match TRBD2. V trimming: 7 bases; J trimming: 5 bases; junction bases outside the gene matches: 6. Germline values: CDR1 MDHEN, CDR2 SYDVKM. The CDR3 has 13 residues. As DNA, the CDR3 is TGTGCCAGCACCGGACTAGTAGGAGATACGCAGTATTTT. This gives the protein CASTGLVGDTQYF.

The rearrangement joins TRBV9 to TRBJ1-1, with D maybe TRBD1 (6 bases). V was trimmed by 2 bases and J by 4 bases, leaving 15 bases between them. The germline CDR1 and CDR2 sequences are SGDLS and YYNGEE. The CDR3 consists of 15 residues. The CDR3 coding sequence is TGTGCCAGCAGCGTTAAACAGGGAGGTGGCACTGAAGCTTTCTTT. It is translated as CASSVKQGGGTEAFF.

CDR3 sequence: CASRAGTDYQETQYF. CDR3 DNA sequence: TGTGCCAGCAGGGCCGGGACAGATTACCAAGAGACCCAGTACTTC. The chain employs TRBV27 and TRBJ2-5; TRBD1 matches 7 bases. The CDR3 is 15 residues long. Per germline, CDR1 MNHEY and CDR2 SMNVEV (reference sequence). V was clipped by 6 bases and J by 0 bases; unmatched bases: 7.

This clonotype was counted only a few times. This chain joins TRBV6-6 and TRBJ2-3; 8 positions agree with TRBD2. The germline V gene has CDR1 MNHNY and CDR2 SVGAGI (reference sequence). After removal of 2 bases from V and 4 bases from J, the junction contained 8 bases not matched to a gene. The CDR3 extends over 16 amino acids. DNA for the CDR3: TGTGCCAGCAGTTACGTCGGGACTAGTAATGCAGATACGCAGTATTTT. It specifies CASSYVGTSNADTQYF.

DNA for the CDR3: TGTGCCAGCAGTTCGGGACAGGGGTATGAGGGCATTCAGTACTTC. Its translation: CASSSGQGYEGIQYF. The gene calls are TRBV12-3 or TRBV12-4 and TRBJ2-4, with TRBD1 matching 10 bases. The CDR3 is 15 amino acids. V shed 4 bases, J shed 9 bases, and the junction held 9 bases outside the gene matches.

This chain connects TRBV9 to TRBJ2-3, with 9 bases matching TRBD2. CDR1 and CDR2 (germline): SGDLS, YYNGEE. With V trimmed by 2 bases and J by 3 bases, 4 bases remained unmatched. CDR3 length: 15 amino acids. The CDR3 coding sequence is TGTGCCAGCAGCGTCTTAGCGGGAGAGACAGATACGCAGTATTTT. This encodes CASSVLAGETDTQYF.

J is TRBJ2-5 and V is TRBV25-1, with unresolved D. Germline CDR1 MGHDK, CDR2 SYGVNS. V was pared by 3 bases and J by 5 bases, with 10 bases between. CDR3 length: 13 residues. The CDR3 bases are TGTGCCAGCAGTGATTCACAGCGTGAGACCCAGTACTTC. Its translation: CASSDSQRETQYF.

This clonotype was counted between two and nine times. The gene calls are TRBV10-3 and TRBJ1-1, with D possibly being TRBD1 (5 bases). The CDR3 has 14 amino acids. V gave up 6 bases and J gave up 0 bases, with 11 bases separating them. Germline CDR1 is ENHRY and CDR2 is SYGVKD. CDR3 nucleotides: TGTGCCATCAGCTCGCCCAGGGTGAACACTGAAGCTTTCTTT. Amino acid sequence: CAISSPRVNTEAFF.

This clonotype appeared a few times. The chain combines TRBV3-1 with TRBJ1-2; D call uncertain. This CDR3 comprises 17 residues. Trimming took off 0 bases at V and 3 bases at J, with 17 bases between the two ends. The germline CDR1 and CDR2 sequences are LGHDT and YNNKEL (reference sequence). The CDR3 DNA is TGTGCCAGCAGCCAAGAGGTCCGGCGGGGAAGTCACTATGGCTACACCTTC. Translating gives CASSQEVRRGSHYGYTF.

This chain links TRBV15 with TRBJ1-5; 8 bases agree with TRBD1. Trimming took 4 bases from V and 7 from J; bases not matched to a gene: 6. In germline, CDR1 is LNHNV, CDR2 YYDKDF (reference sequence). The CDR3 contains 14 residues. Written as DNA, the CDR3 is TGTGCCACCAGCACAGACAGGGGAGGCCAGCCCCAGCATTTT. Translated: CATSTDRGGQPQHF.

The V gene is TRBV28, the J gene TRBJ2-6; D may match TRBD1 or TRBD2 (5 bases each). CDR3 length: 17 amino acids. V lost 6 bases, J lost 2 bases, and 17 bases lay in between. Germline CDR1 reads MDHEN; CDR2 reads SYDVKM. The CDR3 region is CASRSGTTVPGANVLTF. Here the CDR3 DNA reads TGTGCCAGCAGGTCCGGGACGACGGTCCCTGGGGCCAACGTCCTGACTTTC.

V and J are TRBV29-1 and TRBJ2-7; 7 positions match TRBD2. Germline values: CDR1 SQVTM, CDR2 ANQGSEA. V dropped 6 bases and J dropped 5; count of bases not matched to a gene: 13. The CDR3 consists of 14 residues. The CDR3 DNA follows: TGCAGCGTCCAAGAGCTAGCGGTCGGGAACGAGCAGTACTTC. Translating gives CSVQELAVGNEQYF.

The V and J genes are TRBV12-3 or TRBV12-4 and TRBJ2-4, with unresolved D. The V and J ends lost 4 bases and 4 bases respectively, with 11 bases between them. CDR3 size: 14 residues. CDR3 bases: TGTGCCAGCAGTTCGGCGGAGCAAAAAAACATTCAGTACTTC. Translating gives CASSSAEQKNIQYF.

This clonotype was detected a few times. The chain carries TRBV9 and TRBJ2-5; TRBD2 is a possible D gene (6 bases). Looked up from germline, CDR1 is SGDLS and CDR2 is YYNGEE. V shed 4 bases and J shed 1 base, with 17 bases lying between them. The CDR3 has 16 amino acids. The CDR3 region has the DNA TGTGCCAGCAGCAGAATAAATGCGGGACTCCAAGAGACCCAGTACTTC. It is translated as CASSRINAGLQETQYF.